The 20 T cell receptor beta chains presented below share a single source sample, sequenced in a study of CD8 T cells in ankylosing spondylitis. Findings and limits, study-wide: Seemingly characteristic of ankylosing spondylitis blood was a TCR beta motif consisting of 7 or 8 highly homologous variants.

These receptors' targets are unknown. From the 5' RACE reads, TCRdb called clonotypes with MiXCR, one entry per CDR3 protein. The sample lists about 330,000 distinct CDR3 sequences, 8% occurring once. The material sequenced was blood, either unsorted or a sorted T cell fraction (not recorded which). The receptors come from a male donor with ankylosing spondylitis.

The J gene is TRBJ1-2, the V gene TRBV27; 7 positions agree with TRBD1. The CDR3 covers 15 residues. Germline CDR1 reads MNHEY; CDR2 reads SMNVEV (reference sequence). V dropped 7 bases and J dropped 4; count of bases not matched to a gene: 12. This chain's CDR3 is CASTELPGTVYGYTF. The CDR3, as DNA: TGTGCCAGCACCGAACTCCCCGGGACAGTCTATGGCTACACCTTC.

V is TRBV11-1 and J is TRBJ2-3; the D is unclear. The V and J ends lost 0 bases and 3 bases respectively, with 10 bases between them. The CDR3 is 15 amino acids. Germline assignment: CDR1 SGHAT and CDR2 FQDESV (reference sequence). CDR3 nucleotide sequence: TGTGCCAGCAGCTTAGCTATCGGGCCTACAGATACGCAGTATTTT. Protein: CASSLAIGPTDTQYF.

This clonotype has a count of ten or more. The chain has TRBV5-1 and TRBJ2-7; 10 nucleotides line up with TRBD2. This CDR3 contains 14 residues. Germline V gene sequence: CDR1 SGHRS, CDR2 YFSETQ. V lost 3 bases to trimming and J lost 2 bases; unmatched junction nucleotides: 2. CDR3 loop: CASSWTSGTYEQYF. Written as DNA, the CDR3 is TGCGCCAGCAGCTGGACTAGCGGAACCTACGAGCAGTACTTC.

The CDR3 nucleotides read TGTGCCAGCAGCTGGCGACTAGCGGGGTCGAACACCGGGGAGCTGTTTTTT. Encoded protein: CASSWRLAGSNTGELFF. J is TRBJ2-2 and V is TRBV11-2; 11 bases map to TRBD2. Germline assignment: CDR1 SGHAT and CDR2 FQNNGV. There are 17 residues in the CDR3. With V trimmed by 4 bases and J by 0 bases, 4 bases remained unmatched.

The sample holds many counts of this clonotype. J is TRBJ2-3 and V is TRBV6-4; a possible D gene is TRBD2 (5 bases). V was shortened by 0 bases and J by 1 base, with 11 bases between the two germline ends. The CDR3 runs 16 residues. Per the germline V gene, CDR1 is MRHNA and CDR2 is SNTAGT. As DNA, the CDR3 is TGTGCCAGCAGTGACTCGGGTACAGCGGGCACAGATACGCAGTATTTT. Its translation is CASSDSGTAGTDTQYF.

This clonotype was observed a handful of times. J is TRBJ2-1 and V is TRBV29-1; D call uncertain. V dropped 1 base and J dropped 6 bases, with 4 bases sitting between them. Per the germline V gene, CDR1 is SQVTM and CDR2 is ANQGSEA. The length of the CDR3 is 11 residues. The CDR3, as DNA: TGCAGCGTTGAAGGGTTCAATGAGCAGTTCTTC. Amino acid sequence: CSVEGFNEQFF.

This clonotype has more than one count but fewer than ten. The CDR3 coding sequence is TGTGCCAGCAGCTTGCCTTCGGGGGGGATGAACACTGAAGCTTTCTTT. This translates into CASSLPSGGMNTEAFF. V is TRBV5-4 and J is TRBJ1-1; D perhaps matches TRBD1 (5 bases). Between the trimmed V and J ends, which lost 1 base and 0 bases, there was a span of 13 bases. Per germline, CDR1 SGHNT and CDR2 YYREEE (reference sequence). This CDR3 spans 16 amino acids.

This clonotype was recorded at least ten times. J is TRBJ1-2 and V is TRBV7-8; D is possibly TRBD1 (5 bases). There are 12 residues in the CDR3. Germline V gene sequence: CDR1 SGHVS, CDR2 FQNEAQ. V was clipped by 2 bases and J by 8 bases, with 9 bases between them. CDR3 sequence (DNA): TGTGCCAGCAGCTTATTAGGGGTGGGCTACACCTTC. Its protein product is CASSLLGVGYTF.

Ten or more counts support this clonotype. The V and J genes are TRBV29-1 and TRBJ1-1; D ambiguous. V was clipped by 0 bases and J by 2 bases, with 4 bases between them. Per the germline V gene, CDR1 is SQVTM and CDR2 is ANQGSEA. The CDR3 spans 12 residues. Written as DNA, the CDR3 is TGCAGCGTTGAAGATCATAACACTGAAGCTTTCTTT. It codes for CSVEDHNTEAFF.

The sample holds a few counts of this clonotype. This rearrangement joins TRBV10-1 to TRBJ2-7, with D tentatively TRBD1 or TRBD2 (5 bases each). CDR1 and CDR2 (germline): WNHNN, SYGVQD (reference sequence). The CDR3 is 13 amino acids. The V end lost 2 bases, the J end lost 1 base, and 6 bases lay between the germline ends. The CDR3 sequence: CASSEGGSYEQYF. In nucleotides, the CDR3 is TGCGCCAGCAGTGAGGGGGGATCCTACGAGCAGTACTTC.

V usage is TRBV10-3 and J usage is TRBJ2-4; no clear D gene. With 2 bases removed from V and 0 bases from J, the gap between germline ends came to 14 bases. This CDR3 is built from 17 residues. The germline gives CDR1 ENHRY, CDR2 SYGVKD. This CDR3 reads CAISERSTPIAKNIQYF. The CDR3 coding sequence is TGTGCCATCAGTGAGCGGAGCACCCCAATAGCCAAAAACATTCAGTACTTC.

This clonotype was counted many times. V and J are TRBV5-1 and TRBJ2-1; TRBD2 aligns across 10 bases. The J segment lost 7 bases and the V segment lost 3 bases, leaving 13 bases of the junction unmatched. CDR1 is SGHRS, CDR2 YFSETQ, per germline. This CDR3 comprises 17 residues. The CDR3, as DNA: TGCGCCAGCAGCTCCACCTCTAGCGGGAGCTGGAAAAATGAGCAGTTCTTC. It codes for CASSSTSSGSWKNEQFF.

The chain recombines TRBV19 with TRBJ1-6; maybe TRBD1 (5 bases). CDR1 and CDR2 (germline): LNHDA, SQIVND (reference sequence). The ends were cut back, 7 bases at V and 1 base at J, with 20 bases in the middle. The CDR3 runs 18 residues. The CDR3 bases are TGTGCCAGTAAACCGGGACCCCGGTTGGTATCCTATAATTCACCCCTCCACTTT. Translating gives CASKPGPRLVSYNSPLHF. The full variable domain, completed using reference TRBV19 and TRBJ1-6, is DGGITQSPKYLFRKEGQNVTLSCEQNLNHDAMYWYRQDPGQGLRLIYYSQIVNDFQKGDIAEGYSVSREKKESFPLTVTSAQKNPTAFYLCASKPGPRLVSYNSPLHFGNGTRLTVT.

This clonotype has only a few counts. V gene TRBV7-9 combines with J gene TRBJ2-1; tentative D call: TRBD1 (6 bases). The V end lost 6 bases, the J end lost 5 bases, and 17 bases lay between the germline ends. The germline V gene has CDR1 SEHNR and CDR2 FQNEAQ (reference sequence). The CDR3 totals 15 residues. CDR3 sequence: CASSPTPGQDNEQFF. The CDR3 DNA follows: TGTGCCAGCAGTCCAACCCCGGGACAAGACAATGAGCAGTTCTTC. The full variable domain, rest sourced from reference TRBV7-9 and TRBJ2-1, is DTGVSQNPRHKITKRGQNVTFRCDPISEHNRLYWYRQTLGQGPEFLTYFQNEAQLEKSRLLSDRFSAERPKGSFSTLEIQRTEQGDSAMYLCASSPTPGQDNEQFFGPGTRLTVL.

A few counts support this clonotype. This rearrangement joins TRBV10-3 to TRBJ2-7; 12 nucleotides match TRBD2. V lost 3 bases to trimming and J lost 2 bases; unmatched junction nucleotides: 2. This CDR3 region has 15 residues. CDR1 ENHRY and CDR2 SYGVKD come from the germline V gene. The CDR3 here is CAISDRTSGAYEQYF. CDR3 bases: TGTGCCATCAGTGACCGGACTAGCGGGGCCTACGAGCAGTACTTC.

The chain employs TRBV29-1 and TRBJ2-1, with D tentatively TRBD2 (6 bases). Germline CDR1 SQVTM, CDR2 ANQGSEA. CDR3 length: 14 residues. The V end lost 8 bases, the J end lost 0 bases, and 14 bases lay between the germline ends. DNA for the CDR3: TGCAGCACACTTCACGGGGGCTCCTACAATGAGCAGTTCTTC. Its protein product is CSTLHGGSYNEQFF.

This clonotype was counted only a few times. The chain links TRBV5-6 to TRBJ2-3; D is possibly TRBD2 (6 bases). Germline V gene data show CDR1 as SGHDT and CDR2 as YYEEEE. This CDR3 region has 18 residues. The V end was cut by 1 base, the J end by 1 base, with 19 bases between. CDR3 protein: CASSLNGEAGTGTDTQYF. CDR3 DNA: TGTGCCAGCAGCTTGAATGGGGAAGCGGGTACTGGCACAGATACGCAGTATTTT.

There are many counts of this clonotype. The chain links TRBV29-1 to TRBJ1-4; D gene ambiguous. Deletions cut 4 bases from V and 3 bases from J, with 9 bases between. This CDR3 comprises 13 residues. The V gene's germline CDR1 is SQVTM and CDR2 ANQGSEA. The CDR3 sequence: CSVVVTANEKLFF. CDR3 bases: TGCAGCGTTGTGGTGACGGCTAATGAAAAACTGTTTTTT.

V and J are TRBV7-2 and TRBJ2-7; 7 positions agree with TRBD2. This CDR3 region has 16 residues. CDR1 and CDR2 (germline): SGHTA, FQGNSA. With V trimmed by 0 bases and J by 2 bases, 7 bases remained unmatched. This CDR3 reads CASSLAGGTSPYEQYF. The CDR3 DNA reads TGTGCCAGCAGCTTAGCGGGGGGGACGTCGCCCTACGAGCAGTACTTC. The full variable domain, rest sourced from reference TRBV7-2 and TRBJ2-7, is GAGVSQSPSNKVTEKGKDVELRCDPISGHTALYWYRQSLGQGLEFLIYFQGNSAPDKSGLPSDRFSAERTGGSVSTLTIQRTQQEDSAVYLCASSLAGGTSPYEQYFGPGTRLTVT.

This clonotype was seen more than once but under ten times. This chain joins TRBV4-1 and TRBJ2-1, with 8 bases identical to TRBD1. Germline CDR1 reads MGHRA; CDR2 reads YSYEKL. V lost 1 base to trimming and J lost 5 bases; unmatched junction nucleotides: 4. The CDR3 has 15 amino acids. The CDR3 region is CASSQGAQGDNEQFF. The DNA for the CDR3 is TGCGCCAGCAGCCAAGGGGCACAGGGGGACAATGAGCAGTTCTTC.